This passage covers 9 T cell receptor beta chains from one sample sequenced in a study of shared clonotypes between healthy human individuals. Some clones are missing from TCRdb's copy, which holds only in-frame ones; the method was immunoSEQ multiplex PCR. This sample has around 2.1 million clones, with just over 90% found just once. Positively selected for CCR7, the CD45RO-negative cells used as naive CD8 cells excluded terminally differentiated effector memory CD45RA+ cells. Sequenced material: naive CD8+ T cells from PBMCs. The receptors derive from a young man in good health. Some clones in this sample may be carry-over from other donors' samples.

The CDR3 is CASSEGLSGSGYEQYF. In DNA, the CDR3 is TGTGCCAGCAGTGAGGGCTTAAGCGGGAGCGGCTACGAGCAGTACTTC. The V call is TRBV6-1, the J call TRBJ2-7; 8 bases map to TRBD2. Germline lookup yields CDR1 MNHNS and CDR2 SASEGT. The CDR3 has 16 amino acids. The V segment lost 3 bases and the J segment 3 bases; nucleotides outside the gene matches: 10.

This clone appeared a single time. The chain couples TRBV28 to TRBJ2-1, with a possible D match to TRBD1 (6 bases). Trimming pared 2 bases from V and 8 bases from J, leaving 16 bases between. The CDR3 has 15 amino acids. Germline CDR1 reads MDHEN; CDR2 reads SYDVKM. Written as DNA, the CDR3 is TGTGCCAGCAGTTTAGTCTCCCACAGGGACGATGAGCAGTTCTTC. Its protein is CASSLVSHRDDEQFF.

CDR3 sequence reads: CASSVAGSGDEQYF. The CDR3 DNA reads TGTGCCAGCAGCGTAGCGGGTAGCGGCGACGAGCAGTACTTC. V usage is TRBV9 and J usage is TRBJ2-7; tentative D call: TRBD2 (6 bases). Trimming took off 0 bases at V and 5 bases at J, with 12 bases between the two ends. The CDR3 loop spans 14 amino acids. Germline loops: CDR1 SGDLS, CDR2 YYNGEE.

The chain couples TRBV9 to TRBJ2-3; D possibly matches TRBD1 or TRBD2 (6 bases each). V shed 0 bases and J shed 2 bases, with 16 bases lying between them. The CDR3 is 17 residues long. CDR1 and CDR2 from the germline V gene are SGDLS and YYNGEE. CDR3 in DNA: TGTGCCAGCAGCGTAGGGGGGGCCCGTATCTTCACAGATACGCAGTATTTT. It yields the protein CASSVGGARIFTDTQYF. Filled out from reference TRBV9 and TRBJ2-3, the complete variable domain reads DSGVTQTPKHLITATGQRVTLRCSPRSGDLSVYWYQQSLDQGLQFLIQYYNGEERAKGNILERFSAQQFPDLHSELNLSSLELGDSALYFCASSVGGARIFTDTQYFGPGTRLTVL.

The chain recombines TRBV27 with TRBJ1-1, with 7 bases matching TRBD1. The CDR3 is 13 amino acids. Germline-derived CDR1 and CDR2 are MNHEY and SMNVEV (reference sequence). V shed 5 bases, J shed 4 bases, and the junction held 4 bases outside the gene matches. The CDR3 reads CASSTGVSTEAFF. DNA of the CDR3: TGTGCCAGCAGTACAGGGGTTAGCACTGAAGCTTTCTTT.

The chain employs TRBV11-2 and TRBJ2-7; D is possibly TRBD1 or TRBD2 (5 bases each). The CDR3 spans 15 residues. Trimming took off 1 base at V and 3 bases at J, with 13 bases between the two ends. Looked up from germline, CDR1 is SGHAT and CDR2 is FQNNGV. Here the CDR3 reads CASSLGDRGRYEQYF. CDR3 nucleotide sequence: TGTGCCAGCAGCTTAGGGGATCGGGGCCGCTACGAGCAGTACTTC.

The rearrangement joins TRBV11-3 to TRBJ2-3; D unresolved. The CDR3 spans 15 residues. Germline CDR1 SGHNT, CDR2 YENEEA. The V gene lost 1 base and the J gene lost 4 bases, with 12 bases spanning the gap. CDR3 nucleotides: TGTGCCAGCAGCTTAGTGTCTCCGCGCGCAGATACGCAGTATTTT. It yields the protein CASSLVSPRADTQYF. Full variable domain (rest looked up from reference TRBV11-3 and TRBJ2-3): EAGVVQSPRYKIIEKKQPVAFWCNPISGHNTLYWYLQNLGQGPELLIRYENEEAVDDSQLPKDRFSAERLKGVDSTLKIQPAELGDSAVYLCASSLVSPRADTQYFGPGTRLTVL.

The gene calls are TRBV5-4 and TRBJ2-7; TRBD1 aligns across 10 bases. With V trimmed by 4 bases and J by 2 bases, 15 bases remained unmatched. The length of the CDR3 is 18 residues. The germline V gene has CDR1 SGHNT and CDR2 YYREEE (reference sequence). CDR3 amino acids: CASSAAGQGTRSTYEQYF. CDR3 bases: TGTGCCAGCAGCGCGGCGGGACAGGGGACCCGTTCTACCTACGAGCAGTACTTC.

The rearrangement uses TRBV28 and TRBJ2-7; 10 bases map to TRBD2. Germline CDR1 and CDR2: MDHEN and SYDVKM. With V trimmed by 8 bases and J by 0 bases, 10 bases remained unmatched. There are 16 residues in the CDR3. This CDR3 reads CASAALLAGSSYEQYF. CDR3 sequence (DNA): TGTGCCAGCGCTGCGTTACTAGCGGGGAGCTCCTACGAGCAGTACTTC.